This is a list of T cell receptor beta chains from one sample in a study of identical twins. One entry per CDR3 protein results from TCRdb running MiXCR on the 5' RACE reads. The repertoire holds 700,000 or so distinct CDR3 sequences, with around 20% as singletons. The sample was also linked to a second study, of T cells expressing NK-cell markers.

Sequenced material: PBMCs. These receptors were obtained from a woman aged 18-35 years in good health. CDR3s include the opening cysteine and the closing phenylalanine or tryptophan. A D gene is named only where the DNA matches it firmly. Some rows have no size entry. The others give once, few or many, or a class for an expanded clone.

clone size | D gene | J gene | V gene | CDR3 protein | CDR3 DNA
many | TRBD1 | TRBJ2-7 | TRBV5-1 | CASSAGTGGSYEQYF | TGCGCCAGCAGCGCCGGGACAGGGGGCAGTTACGAGCAGTACTTC
NA | TRBD2 | TRBJ2-5 | TRBV4-2 | CASSQNFLAGPIKGETQYF | TGTGCCAGCAGCCAAAACTTCCTAGCGGGCCCGATAAAGGGAGAGACCCAGTACTTC
NA | NA | TRBJ2-7 | TRBV7-2 | CASRAGVYEQYF | TGTGCCAGCAGAGCGGGTGTCTACGAGCAGTACTTC
few | NA | TRBJ2-5 | TRBV5-1 | CASSRGMGETQYF | TGCGCCAGCAGCAGGGGGATGGGAGAGACCCAGTACTTC
NA | NA | TRBJ2-3 | TRBV10-3 | CAISERKVTDTQYF | TGTGCCATCAGTGAGAGGAAAGTCACAGATACGCAGTATTTT
NA | TRBD2 | TRBJ2-7 | TRBV5-6 | CASSRAGANSYEQYF | TGTGCCAGCAGCCGGGCGGGAGCAAACTCCTACGAGCAGTACTTC
few | NA | TRBJ2-6 | TRBV29-1 | CSAQPTGPGANVLTF | TGCAGCGCCCAACCTACAGGGCCCGGGGCCAACGTCCTGACTTTC
few | NA | TRBJ2-1 | TRBV20-1 | CSAGGFGRQFF | TGCAGTGCTGGTGGTTTCGGTAGGCAGTTCTTC
NA | NA | TRBJ2-1 | TRBV20-1 | CSARRRDLNNEQFF | TGCAGTGCTAGGAGGCGGGACCTAAACAATGAGCAGTTCTTC
NA | TRBD2 | TRBJ2-5 | TRBV27 | CASSYGLAGSQLETQYF | TGTGCCAGCAGCTACGGACTAGCGGGAAGCCAGTTGGAGACCCAGTACTTC
few | NA | TRBJ2-2 | TRBV20-1 | CSASQPKNTGELFF | TGCAGTGCTAGTCAACCGAAGAACACCGGGGAGCTGTTTTTT
NA | NA | TRBJ2-7 | TRBV15 | CATSRDVGIREQYF | TGTGCCACCAGCAGAGATGTGGGAATTCGGGAGCAGTACTTC
many | TRBD2 | TRBJ2-1 | TRBV20-1 | CSARDFGGAVHNEQFF | TGCAGTGCTAGAGATTTCGGGGGGGCCGTTCACAATGAGCAGTTCTTC
many | NA | TRBJ2-1 | TRBV20-1 | CSAPSEYSYNEQFF | TGCAGTGCTCCTAGTGAATACTCCTACAATGAGCAGTTCTTC
few | NA | TRBJ2-2 | TRBV19 | CASRNRRGAKTGELFF | TGTGCCAGTAGAAACAGGCGAGGGGCGAAGACCGGGGAGCTGTTTTTT
many | NA | TRBJ2-5 | TRBV20-1 | CSAVRQGLPETQYF | TGCAGTGCAGTGAGACAGGGACTCCCCGAGACCCAGTACTTC
many | TRBD2 | TRBJ2-1 | TRBV7-8 | CASSLATGGAPNEQFF | TGTGCCAGCAGCTTAGCGACCGGGGGGGCTCCTAATGAGCAGTTCTTC
many | TRBD2 | TRBJ2-3 | TRBV11-2 | CASSRPRGAGRITSTDTQYF | TGTGCCAGCAGCCGCCCCCGGGGAGCGGGAAGAATTACAAGCACAGATACGCAGTATTTT
NA | NA | TRBJ1-1 | TRBV20-1 | CSALDLLGLVNTEAFF | TGCAGTGCTCTGGATCTCCTGGGGTTAGTGAACACTGAAGCTTTCTTT
few | NA | TRBJ2-7 | TRBV7-8 | CASSSNLIIGGYEQYF | TGTGCCAGCAGCTCAAACCTCATAATTGGGGGCTACGAGCAGTACTTC
few | NA | TRBJ2-7 | TRBV5-1 | CASSLGVADLEEQYF | TGCGCCAGCAGCTTGGGTGTCGCGGACTTGGAGGAGCAGTACTTC
many | NA | TRBJ2-1 | TRBV20-1 | CSGSAGGGWSYNEQFF | TGCAGTGGCTCTGCGGGTGGGGGTTGGTCCTACAATGAGCAGTTCTTC
NA | TRBD1 | TRBJ1-1 | TRBV2 | CASSKFPGQGRTEAFF | TGTGCCAGCAGTAAATTCCCGGGACAGGGTAGGACTGAAGCTTTCTTT
NA | NA | TRBJ2-2 | TRBV20-1 | CSARNRNTGELFF | TGCAGTGCTAGAAATAGGAACACCGGGGAGCTGTTTTTT
few | NA | TRBJ2-5 | TRBV6-5 | CASSYSGGLSETQYF | TGTGCCAGCAGTTACTCCGGGGGGCTATCGGAGACCCAGTACTTC
NA | TRBD1 | TRBJ1-2 | TRBV5-1 | CASSLAPRGQGDGYTF | TGCGCCAGCAGCTTGGCCCCCCGGGGACAGGGCGACGGCTACACCTTC
few | TRBD2 | TRBJ2-2 | TRBV3-1 | CASSQAGGGELFF | TGTGCCAGCAGCCAAGCGGGGGGCGGGGAGCTGTTTTTT